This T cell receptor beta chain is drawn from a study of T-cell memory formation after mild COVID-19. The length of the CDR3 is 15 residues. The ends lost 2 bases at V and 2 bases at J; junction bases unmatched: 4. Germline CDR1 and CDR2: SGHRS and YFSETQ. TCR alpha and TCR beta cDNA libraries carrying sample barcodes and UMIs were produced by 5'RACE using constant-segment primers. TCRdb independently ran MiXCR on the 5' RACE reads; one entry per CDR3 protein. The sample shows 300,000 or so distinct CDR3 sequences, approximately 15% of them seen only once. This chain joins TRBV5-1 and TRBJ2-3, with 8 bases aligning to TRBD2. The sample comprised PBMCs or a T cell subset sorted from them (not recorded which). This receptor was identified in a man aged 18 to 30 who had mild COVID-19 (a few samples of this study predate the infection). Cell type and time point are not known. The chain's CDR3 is CASSLSAGATDTQYF. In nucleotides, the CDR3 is TGCGCCAGCAGCTTATCAGCGGGGGCCACAGATACGCAGTATTTT.